This T cell receptor (beta chain) was sequenced for a study of monozygotic twins with inflammatory bowel disease. General observations from the study: By inverse Simpson index, TCRbeta diversity was lower in IBD patients than in healthy co-twins.

Worth noting for this clonotype: Its antigen is not identified.

The UMIs contained a 6-nucleotide sample barcode. They were added by template switching during cDNA synthesis. TCRdb processed the 5' RACE reads again and assigns one entry to each CDR3 protein, with no DNA. Listed are approximately 400,000 distinct CDR3 sequences; just over 2.5% falls within the top ten. Per the germline V gene, CDR1 is SGHRS and CDR2 is YFSETQ. CDR3 size: 17 residues. The chain has TRBV5-1 and TRBJ1-3; the TCRdb call, TRBD1, lacks DNA for checking. Sequencing used blood. The sequence derives from a human donor with ulcerative colitis or Crohn's disease, or a healthy co-twin of an affected twin (not recorded which). The CDR3 region is CASSPRRQGTSGNTIYF.